The TCR beta chain described here comes from a study of beta chain features in type 1 diabetes. Study conclusions and caveats: Cells with high TCR expression could be over-represented by cDNA sequencing. All four CD4+ subsets from Type 1 diabetes patients carried moderately but significantly shorter TCRB CDR3s. VDJ junctions from patients with type 1 diabetes contained fewer insertions and more deletions.

Expressed TCRB transcripts got sequenced, as all isolated RNA was reverse transcribed. The method was immunoSEQ multiplex PCR; TCRdb's version includes in-frame clones alone and lacks a portion of them. The sample contains tens of thousands of clones, about 50% of which appear only once. In regard to this clone: Antigen unknown.

This CDR3 contains 15 residues. From germline, CDR1 is GTSNPN and CDR2 SVGIG (reference sequence). V lost 4 bases and J lost 2; bases outside the gene matches: 7. Sequenced: central memory CD4+ T cells from blood. The chain uses TRBV30 and TRBJ2-7, with 11 bases aligning to TRBD2. This receptor was obtained from a man younger than 40 with type 1 diabetes. The CDR3: CAWNLAGGGAYEQYF. The CDR3 DNA is TGTGCCTGGAACCTAGCGGGAGGAGGGGCCTACGAGCAGTACTTC.